This TCR beta chain was captured in a study of cytomegalovirus exposure and HLA in healthy donors. This clone is a singleton in its sample. PCR amplification relied on 60 Vbeta primers (plus 13 Jbeta primers). Clones were read by immunoSEQ multiplex PCR, and TCRdb kept only the in-frame ones, dropping some. The table records approximately 99,000 clones, around 73% of them present only once. This CDR3 has 15 residues. Per the germline V gene, CDR1 is KGHSH and CDR2 is LQKENI. V was clipped by 0 bases and J by 5 bases; unmatched bases: 2. The source of this sequence is a man aged 35-49 years in good health and CMV-seronegative. The chain is built from TRBV18 and TRBJ1-2; 11 bases fit TRBD1. Sequenced sample: PBMCs. CDR3 loop: CASSPPGQGGYGYTF. CDR3 sequence (DNA): TGTGCCAGCTCACCACCGGGACAGGGGGGTTATGGCTACACCTTC.